Shown below are 9 T cell receptor beta chains from a single sample sequenced in a study of cytomegalovirus exposure and HLA in healthy donors. Use of 60 Vbeta and 13 Jbeta primers characterized the PCR. Sequencing was performed with immunoSEQ multiplex PCR; in TCRdb, only in-frame clones are kept and a portion is missing. The data contain under 200,000 clones, 75% to 90% of them singletons. Source material: PBMCs. The source is a man between 35 and 55 years old in good health and CMV-seropositive.

This clone appeared a single time. The rearrangement joins TRBV10-3 to TRBJ1-2; 9 nucleotides align to TRBD1. Germline V lookup: CDR1 ENHRY, CDR2 SYGVKD. This CDR3 contains 13 residues. With 6 bases clipped from V and 8 bases from J, the junction kept 7 bases outside the gene matches. The CDR3 region has the DNA TGTGCCATCAGAGAGACAGGGGGAGAGGGCTACACCTTC. It yields the protein CAIRETGGEGYTF.

This chain connects TRBV18 to TRBJ1-1, with D tentatively TRBD1 (6 bases). The CDR3 sequence is 16 residues long. The germline gives CDR1 KGHSH, CDR2 LQKENI. V was clipped by 0 bases and J by 4 bases, with 15 bases between them. CDR3 protein: CASSPPGGGHSTEAFF. In nucleotides, the CDR3 is TGTGCCAGCTCACCACCGGGGGGGGGCCATAGCACTGAAGCTTTCTTT.

The chain uses TRBV7-2 and TRBJ2-6, with TRBD1 matching 9 bases. In germline, CDR1 is SGHTA, CDR2 FQGNSA. With V trimmed by 5 bases and J by 3 bases, 8 bases remained unmatched. The CDR3 is made up of 17 amino acids. CDR3 protein: CASSPTGGAFGANVLTF. DNA of the CDR3: TGTGCCAGCAGCCCTACAGGGGGCGCATTTGGGGCCAACGTCCTGACTTTC.

The V and J genes are TRBV7-2 and TRBJ2-7; D not certain. The length of the CDR3 is 14 residues. With 3 bases removed from V and 0 bases from J, the gap between germline ends came to 9 bases. Germline assignment: CDR1 SGHTA and CDR2 FQGNSA. The CDR3 DNA is TGTGCCAGCAGCTTCGATCTCAGCTCCTACGAGCAGTACTTC. This codes for CASSFDLSSYEQYF.

This chain joins TRBV6-5 and TRBJ1-6, with TRBD1 as a possible D gene (5 bases). CDR3 length: 14 amino acids. The V gene lost 5 bases and the J gene lost 5 bases, with 10 bases spanning the gap. CDR1 is MNHEY and CDR2 is SVGAGI in the germline V gene. CDR3 nucleotides: TGTGCCAGCAGTGACACAGGCAATAATTCACCCCTCCACTTT. This sequence encodes CASSDTGNNSPLHF.

The chain combines TRBV10-3 with TRBJ2-1, with D maybe TRBD2 (7 bases). Germline V gene lookup returns CDR1 ENHRY and CDR2 SYGVKD. Trimming took 0 bases from V and 5 from J, leaving 11 bases between them. The CDR3 loop spans 15 amino acids. DNA for the CDR3: TGTGCCATCAGTGAGTCCGGGGGGCCGAACAATGAGCAGTTCTTC. Amino acids: CAISESGGPNNEQFF.

In this sample, this clone turned up once. V usage is TRBV7-3 and J usage is TRBJ2-1; D is possibly TRBD2 (5 bases). V lost 1 base and J 0 bases, leaving 13 bases between the germline ends. The CDR3 is 17 amino acids. Germline lookup yields CDR1 SGHTA and CDR2 FQGTGA. The CDR3, as DNA: TGTGCCAGCAGCTTAAGCGGAGGATACAGCTCCTACAATGAGCAGTTCTTC. Its protein is CASSLSGGYSSYNEQFF.

In the case of this clone: The CDR3 end shows no conserved phenylalanine or tryptophan, and so a read error is likely. The chain couples TRBV30 to TRBJ2-7; 7 nucleotides align to TRBD1. The CDR3 contains 14 residues. Germline V gene lookup returns CDR1 GTSNPN and CDR2 SVGIG (reference sequence). V was pared by 2 bases and J by 2 bases, with 6 bases of the junction left unmatched. CDR3 protein: CAWSFDRAPYEQYL. Written as DNA, the CDR3 is TGTGCCTGGAGTTTTGACAGGGCCCCCTACGAGCAGTACCTC.

In regard to this clone: Other DNA sequences in the same sample also yield this CDR3. This rearrangement joins TRBV27 to TRBJ2-2; D is unclear. This CDR3 comprises 12 residues. Trimming removed 5 bases from V and 2 bases from J, with 3 bases in between. Per germline, CDR1 MNHEY and CDR2 SMNVEV (reference sequence). The CDR3 here is CASSTNTGELFF. CDR3 in DNA: TGTGCCAGCAGTACTAACACCGGGGAGCTGTTTTTT.